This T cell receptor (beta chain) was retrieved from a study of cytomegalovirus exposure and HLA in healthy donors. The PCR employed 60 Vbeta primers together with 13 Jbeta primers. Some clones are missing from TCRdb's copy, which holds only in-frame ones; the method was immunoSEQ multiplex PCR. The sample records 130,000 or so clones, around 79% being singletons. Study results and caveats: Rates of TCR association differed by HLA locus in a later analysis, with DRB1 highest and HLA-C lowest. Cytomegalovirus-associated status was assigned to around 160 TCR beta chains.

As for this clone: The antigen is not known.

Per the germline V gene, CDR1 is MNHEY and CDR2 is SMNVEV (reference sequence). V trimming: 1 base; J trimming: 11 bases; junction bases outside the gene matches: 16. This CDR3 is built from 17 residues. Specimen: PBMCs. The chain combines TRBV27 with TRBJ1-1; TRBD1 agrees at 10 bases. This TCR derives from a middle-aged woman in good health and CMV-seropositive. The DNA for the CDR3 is TGTGCCAGCAGTTTATACTTCGTCCCGGGACAGGGGACGTGGGCTTTCTTT. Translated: CASSLYFVPGQGTWAFF.